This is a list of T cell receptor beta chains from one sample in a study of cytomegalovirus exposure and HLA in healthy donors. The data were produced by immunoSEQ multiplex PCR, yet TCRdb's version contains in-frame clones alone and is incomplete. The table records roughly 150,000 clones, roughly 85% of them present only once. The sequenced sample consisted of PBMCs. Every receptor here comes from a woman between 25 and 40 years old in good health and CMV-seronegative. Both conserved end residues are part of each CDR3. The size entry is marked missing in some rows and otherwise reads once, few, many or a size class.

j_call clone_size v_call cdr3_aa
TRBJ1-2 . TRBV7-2 CASSLGGNGYTF
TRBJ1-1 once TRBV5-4 CASSPVFPF
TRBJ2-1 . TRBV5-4 CASSLRGNHNEQFF
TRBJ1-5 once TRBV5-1 CASSPGQTNQPQHF
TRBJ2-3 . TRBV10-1 CASSELRGAGDTQYF
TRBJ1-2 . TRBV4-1 CASSPGRAVTLGYTF
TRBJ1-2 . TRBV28 CASSLPGNYGYTF
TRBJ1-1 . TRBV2 CASITSGTGGTEAFF
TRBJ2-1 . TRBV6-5 CASSGTGRFIDEQFF
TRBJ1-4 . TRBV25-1 CASRGYPDRAFNEKLFF
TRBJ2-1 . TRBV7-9 CASSFGQGQFF
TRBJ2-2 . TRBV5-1 CASSMTGPNTGELFF
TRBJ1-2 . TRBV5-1 CASSPAVLSDGYTF
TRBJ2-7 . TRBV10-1 CASSERSGAVESYEQYF
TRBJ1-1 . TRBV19 CASSIVGQLNTEAFF
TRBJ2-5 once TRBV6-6 CASTTRSRGQETQYF
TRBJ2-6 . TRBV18 CASSSRVGGGLDNVLTF
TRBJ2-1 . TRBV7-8 CASSPRAKDEQFF
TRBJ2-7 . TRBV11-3 CASSPQQGYEQYF
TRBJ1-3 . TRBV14 CASSQDLDRGPGNTIYF
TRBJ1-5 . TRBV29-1 CSVVQGSDQPQHF
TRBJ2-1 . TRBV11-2 CASSLRSGARGTTNEQFF
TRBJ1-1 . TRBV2 CASTATGQLNTEAFF
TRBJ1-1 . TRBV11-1 CASSLQGTTEAFF
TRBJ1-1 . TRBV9 CASSVSQGRGTEAFF
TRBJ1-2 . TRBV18 CASSPAGQGNYGYTF
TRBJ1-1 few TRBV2 CASSEVGRGKTEAFF
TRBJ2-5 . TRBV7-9 CASRDGRGGETQYF
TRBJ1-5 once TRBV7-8 CASSFNSNQPQHF
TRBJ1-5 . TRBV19 CASKGTDSYSNQPQHF
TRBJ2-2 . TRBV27 CASSSRTVNGELFF
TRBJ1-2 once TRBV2 CASRAGAYGYTF
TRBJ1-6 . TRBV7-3 CASSLSSTANSPLHF
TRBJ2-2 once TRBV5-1 CASSLLQANTGELFF
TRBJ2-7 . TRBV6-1 CASNHYNSYEQYF
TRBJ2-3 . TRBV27 CASSLGQGGTDTQYF
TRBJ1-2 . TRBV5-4 CASRAGQGMADGYTF
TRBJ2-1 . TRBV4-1 CASSQDLGTAFYNEQFF
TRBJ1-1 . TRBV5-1 CASSLEGRDTEAFF
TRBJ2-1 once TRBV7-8 CASSLRGTGAYNEQFF
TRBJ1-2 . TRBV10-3 CAISLAAADYGYTF
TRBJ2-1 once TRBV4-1 CASSQDLVNGLIKYNEQFF
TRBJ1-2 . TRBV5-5 CASSFAGTDDGYTF
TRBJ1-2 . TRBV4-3 CASSQSGTGYGYTF
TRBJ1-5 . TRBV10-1 CASSNTGNQPQHF
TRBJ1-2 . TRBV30 CAWSVDRVLGGYTF
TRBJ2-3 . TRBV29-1 CSTRESRPDTQYF
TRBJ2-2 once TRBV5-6 CASSWGGHGELFF
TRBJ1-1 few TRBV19 CASSDNRGMNTEAFF
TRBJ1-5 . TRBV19 CATTPGTGSSNQPQHF
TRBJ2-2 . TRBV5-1 CASSLVARNTGELFF
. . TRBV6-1 CASSEAGAALYEQYF
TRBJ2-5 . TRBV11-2 CASSSGTSGGAYGTQYF
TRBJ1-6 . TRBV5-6 CASSLGRGALSSYNSPLHF
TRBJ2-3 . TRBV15 CATSRHGKAARTDTQYF